This TCR beta chain is from a study of shared clonotypes between healthy human individuals. V was pared by 2 bases and J by 7 bases, with 15 bases between. Germline loops: CDR1 MNHEY, CDR2 SVGAGI. The CDR3 is 15 residues long. Study-wide results and caveats: Limitation of the genetic and exposure-history diversity represented came from the few donors. Investigators expected sequencing depth to affect clonotype sharing among donors. It was the non-shared clonotypes that had lower generation probabilities than clonotypes shared by all four donors.

Notes on this clone: What it binds is unknown.

Selected positively for CCR7 and CD45RO-negative, naive CD8 cells excluded terminally differentiated effector memory CD45RA+ cells. Sorted-subset replicate PCRs used about 190 ng of genomic DNA. This amount corresponded to some 30,000 T cell genomes. Profiled with immunoSEQ multiplex PCR; TCRdb holds only in-frame clones, not every one. The table lists about 580,000 clones, roughly 98% of them singletons. The source material was naive CD8+ T cells sorted from blood. The source is a man aged 30 to 45 in good health. V is TRBV6-5 and J is TRBJ1-5, with D possibly being TRBD1 (5 bases). Written as DNA, the CDR3 is TGTGCCAGCAGTTACGGATGGGGGGAGGGACAGCCCCAGCATTTT. It yields the protein CASSYGWGEGQPQHF.